Shown below are 8 T cell receptor beta chains from a single sample sequenced in a study of OX40 agonist ivuxolimab in advanced cancers. Measured with immunoSEQ multiplex PCR; TCRdb has only the in-frame clones, and not every one. The sample contains under 25,000 clones, approximately 83% of which appear only once. Source: CD4+ or CD8+ T cells sorted from blood, taken in a trial of the OX40 agonist ivuxolimab. The receptors originated from an adult with an advanced solid tumor such as melanoma, head and neck, liver or kidney cancer.

This clone came up a few times. This rearrangement joins TRBV6-6 to TRBJ2-1; TRBD1 aligns across 10 bases. The germline V gene has CDR1 MNHNY and CDR2 SVGAGI (reference sequence). The V segment lost 7 bases and the J segment 9 bases; nucleotides outside the gene matches: 12. The CDR3 extends over 15 amino acids. This chain's CDR3 is CASTKRGTGDSEQFF. The CDR3 DNA reads as TGTGCCAGCACCAAAAGGGGGACAGGGGATAGTGAGCAGTTCTTC.

This rearrangement joins TRBV10-3 to TRBJ2-7; 11 bases are shared with TRBD1. J gave up 2 bases and V 5 bases, and 8 bases lay outside the gene matches. The CDR3 is 16 amino acids. Germline CDR1 reads ENHRY; CDR2 reads SYGVKD. The CDR3 loop is CAISPTGQGAAYEQYF. DNA for the CDR3: TGTGCCATCAGTCCCACCGGACAGGGGGCAGCCTACGAGCAGTACTTC.

The chain employs TRBV2 and TRBJ1-2; D is perhaps TRBD1 (6 bases). This CDR3 contains 14 residues. The V and J ends lost 6 bases and 2 bases respectively, with 13 bases between them. Germline loops: CDR1 SNHLY, CDR2 FYNNEI. The CDR3 DNA reads TGTGCCAGCAGATTAAGGGGGGGCAACTATGGCTACACCTTC. It encodes CASRLRGGNYGYTF.

V and J are TRBV5-6 and TRBJ2-5; TRBD2 might be the D (6 bases). Trimming took off 0 bases at V and 5 bases at J, with 8 bases between the two ends. This CDR3 is built from 13 residues. CDR1 is SGHDT and CDR2 is YYEEEE in the germline V gene. The CDR3 reads CASSLAGVETQYF. Written as DNA, the CDR3 is TGTGCCAGCAGCTTGGCGGGAGTGGAGACCCAGTACTTC.

The chain recombines TRBV7-2 with TRBJ2-2; 11 bases are a match to TRBD2. The ends lost 4 bases at V and 5 bases at J; junction bases unmatched: 3. Germline CDR1 SGHTA, CDR2 FQGNSA. CDR3 length: 15 residues. CDR3 in DNA: TGTGCCAGCAGCTCGACTAGCGGGAAAACCGGGGAGCTGTTTTTT. It codes for CASSSTSGKTGELFF. The variable domain in full, with the rest retrieved from reference TRBV7-2 and TRBJ2-2, is GAGVSQSPSNKVTEKGKDVELRCDPISGHTALYWYRQSLGQGLEFLIYFQGNSAPDKSGLPSDRFSAERTGGSVSTLTIQRTQQEDSAVYLCASSSTSGKTGELFFGEGSRLTVL.

The rearrangement links TRBV5-1 to TRBJ2-7; D gene unclear. The V end was cut by 1 base, the J end by 2 bases, with 4 bases between. The CDR3 contains 12 residues. Germline V gene lookup returns CDR1 SGHRS and CDR2 YFSETQ. The CDR3 spells CASSLPAYEQYF. The CDR3 DNA reads TGCGCCAGCAGCTTGCCGGCCTACGAGCAGTACTTC.

The chain combines TRBV11-2 with TRBJ2-7; D may be TRBD1 (5 bases). The CDR3 has 16 amino acids. Germline lookup yields CDR1 SGHAT and CDR2 FQNNGV. The V and J ends lost 0 bases and 5 bases respectively, with 17 bases between them. The CDR3 nucleotides are TGTGCCAGCAGCTTAGACCCTACAGGAAGGTCCCACGAGCAGTACTTC. This gives the protein CASSLDPTGRSHEQYF. The entire variable domain, with the rest obtained from reference TRBV11-2 and TRBJ2-7, is as follows: EAGVAQSPRYKIIEKRQSVAFWCNPISGHATLYWYQQILGQGPKLLIQFQNNGVVDDSQLPKDRFSAERLKGVDSTLKIQPAKLEDSAVYLCASSLDPTGRSHEQYFGPGTRLTVT.

This chain joins TRBV4-1 and TRBJ1-2; a possible D gene is TRBD1 (5 bases). Per germline, CDR1 MGHRA and CDR2 YSYEKL. V was cut by 6 bases and J by 12 bases, with 26 bases left in between. This CDR3 region has 15 residues. As DNA, the CDR3 is TGCGCCAGCAGGGAATTAGGGGTGGCCCGCTCCACACACACCTTC. Residues: CASRELGVARSTHTF.